This T cell receptor (beta chain) was documented in a study of blood T cell repertoires in COVID-19 (dated by TCRdb to 2019 to 2021). As for the study more broadly: Samples covering the acute and convalescent phases of COVID-19 were provided by collaborators in the United States, Italy and Spain. The prospective study material was composed of cDNA or gDNA derived from T cells, B-cell-depleted T cells, or PBMCs. Deeply sampled blood TCRbeta repertoires from subjects exposed to, actively infected with, or recovered from COVID-19 were included in the dataset. A freely available public database, intended as a resource for researchers studying the immune response to SARS-CoV-2, is where the repertoires were released. The samples were drawn from two sources: the first 160 participants of the ongoing ImmuneRACE study, and 1,254 subjects contributed by 6 global collaborators. The sample metadata nearly always contained a de-identified subject ID, COVID-19 status, age in years and sex. HLA class I and class II types, where available, came from metadata supplied by the sample provider rather than from assay-based typing.

The immunoSEQ Assay, a bias-controlled multiplex PCR, was used to amplify TCRbeta CDR3 regions from genomic DNA. In the source study's methods: Within the assay, amplification of reference gene primers was used to estimate how many nucleated cells each sample contained. To quantify the absolute abundance of each unique TCRbeta CDR3 rearrangement, sequence reads were collapsed and filtered. For each sample, productive Simpson clonality was calculated as the square root of Simpson's diversity index over productive rearrangements. TCRdb obtained this table from immuneACCESS and retained in-frame rearrangements with V and J assigned. These tables miss some clones; where compared with another copy, unresolved V genes account for less than half of the shortfall, and the remainder is unexplained. From that table come the V and J calls and clone size; the DNA was used to work out D and trimming. Counted in this sample were under 200,000 clones; about 82% of them appeared once. In total, the top ten clones hold around 7% of the sample.

The CDR3 runs 15 residues from the cysteine to the phenylalanine. CDR3 DNA is the only sequence kept; it has 45 bases, read in frame from the first base. Comments on this clone: Its antigen is still unknown. Base qualities are not at hand, and no much larger clone is one base apart.

Collaborating institutions collected whole blood in K2EDTA tubes following their own protocols. For TCRbeta analysis, collaborator samples were shipped as frozen whole blood, as isolated PBMCs, or as DNA extracted from either sample type. The research as a whole found: How much clinical and demographic metadata was included differed by source and by participant, and the metadata was provided uncurated.

This receptor was taken from a man between 65 and 85 years old with active or convalescent COVID-19. The rearrangement joined TRBV21-1 to TRBJ2-2; TRBD1 is the table's D call, not checked against the DNA. TRBV21-1 is deemed a pseudogene. Sequenced sample: peripheral blood. The sequenced DNA: TGTGCCAGCAGCAAAGGCAGGGGCGACACCGGGGAGCTGTTTTTT. Its protein reads: CASSKGRGDTGELFF.